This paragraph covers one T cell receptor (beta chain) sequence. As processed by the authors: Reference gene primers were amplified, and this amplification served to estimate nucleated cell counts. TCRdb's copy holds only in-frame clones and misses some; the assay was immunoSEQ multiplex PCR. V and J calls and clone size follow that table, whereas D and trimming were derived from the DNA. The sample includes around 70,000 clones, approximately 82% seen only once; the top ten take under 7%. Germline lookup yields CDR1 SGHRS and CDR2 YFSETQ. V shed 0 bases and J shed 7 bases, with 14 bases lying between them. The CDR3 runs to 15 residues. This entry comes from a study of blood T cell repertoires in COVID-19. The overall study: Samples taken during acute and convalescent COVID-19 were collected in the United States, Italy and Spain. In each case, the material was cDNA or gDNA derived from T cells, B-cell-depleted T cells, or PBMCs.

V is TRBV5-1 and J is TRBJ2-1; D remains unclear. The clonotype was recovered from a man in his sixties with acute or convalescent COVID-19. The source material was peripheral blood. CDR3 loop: CASSLEFGEWNEQFF. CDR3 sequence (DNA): TGCGCCAGCAGCTTGGAATTTGGAGAATGGAATGAGCAGTTCTTC.